The TCR beta chain described here comes from a study of blood T cell repertoires in COVID-19. The wider study: Some COVID-19 samples were acute and others convalescent; all came from the United States, Italy and Spain.

Per the study methods: Estimation of nucleated cell counts relied on the amplification of reference gene primers. Data came from immunoSEQ multiplex PCR; TCRdb stores just in-frame clones and leaves some out. For V, J and clone size, that table is used; D and trimming come from the DNA. The table shows about 55,000 clones, with approximately 90% occurring only once. Trimming at V came to 3 bases and at J to 7 bases, leaving 13 bases not matched to a gene. CDR3 length equals 18 residues. Germline CDR1 is SGHRS and CDR2 is YFSETQ. The source is a man aged 35-49 years with COVID-19, enrolled during active disease. V is TRBV5-1 and J is TRBJ2-2; 12 bases fit TRBD1. Material for sequencing was peripheral blood. This chain's CDR3 is CASSYGTGGPVSGGELFF. In nucleotides, the CDR3 is TGCGCCAGCAGCTACGGGACAGGGGGCCCGGTAAGCGGCGGGGAGCTGTTTTTT.